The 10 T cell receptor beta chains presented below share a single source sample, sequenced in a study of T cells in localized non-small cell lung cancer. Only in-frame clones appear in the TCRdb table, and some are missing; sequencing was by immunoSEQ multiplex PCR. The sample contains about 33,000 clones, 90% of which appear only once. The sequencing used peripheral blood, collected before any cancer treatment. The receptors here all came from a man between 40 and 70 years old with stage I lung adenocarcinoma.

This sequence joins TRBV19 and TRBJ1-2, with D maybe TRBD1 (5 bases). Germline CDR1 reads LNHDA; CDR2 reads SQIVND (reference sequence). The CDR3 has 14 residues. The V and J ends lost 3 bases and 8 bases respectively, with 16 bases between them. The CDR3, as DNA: TGTGCCAGTAGTATGTTCCAGGGAATAGAAGGCTACACCTTC. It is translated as CASSMFQGIEGYTF.

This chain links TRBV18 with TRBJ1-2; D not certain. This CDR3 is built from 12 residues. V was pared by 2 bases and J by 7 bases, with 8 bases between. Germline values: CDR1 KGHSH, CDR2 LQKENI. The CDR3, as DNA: TGTGCCAGCTCACCAGACAAGTCTGGCTACACCTTC. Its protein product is CASSPDKSGYTF.

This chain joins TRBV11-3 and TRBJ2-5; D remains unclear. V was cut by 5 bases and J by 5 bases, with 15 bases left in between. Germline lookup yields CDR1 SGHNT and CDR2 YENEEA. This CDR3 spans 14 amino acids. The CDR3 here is CASSIGPPGETQYF. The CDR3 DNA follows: TGTGCCAGCAGCATAGGTCCACCTGGGGAGACCCAGTACTTC.

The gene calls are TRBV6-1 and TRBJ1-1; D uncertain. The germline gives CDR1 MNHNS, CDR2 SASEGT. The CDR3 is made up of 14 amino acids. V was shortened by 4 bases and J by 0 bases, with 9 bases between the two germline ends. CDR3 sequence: CASSGLGLNTEAFF. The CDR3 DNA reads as TGTGCCAGCAGTGGGTTGGGCCTGAACACTGAAGCTTTCTTT.

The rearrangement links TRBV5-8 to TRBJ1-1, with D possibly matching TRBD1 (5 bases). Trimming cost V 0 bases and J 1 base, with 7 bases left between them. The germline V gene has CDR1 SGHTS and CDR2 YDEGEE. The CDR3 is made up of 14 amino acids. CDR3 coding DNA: TGTGCCAGCAGCTTGGGACAGTCGAACACTGAAGCTTTCTTT. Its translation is CASSLGQSNTEAFF.

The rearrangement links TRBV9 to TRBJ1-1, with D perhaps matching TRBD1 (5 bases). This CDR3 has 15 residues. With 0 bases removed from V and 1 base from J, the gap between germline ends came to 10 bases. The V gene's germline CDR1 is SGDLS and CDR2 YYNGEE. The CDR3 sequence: CASSVGAGQNTEAFF. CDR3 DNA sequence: TGTGCCAGCAGCGTAGGAGCGGGGCAGAACACTGAAGCTTTCTTT.

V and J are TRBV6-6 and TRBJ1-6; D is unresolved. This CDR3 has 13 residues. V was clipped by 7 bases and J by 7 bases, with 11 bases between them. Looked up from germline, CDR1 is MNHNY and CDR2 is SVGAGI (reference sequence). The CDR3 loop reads CASKGLENSPLHF. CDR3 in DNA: TGTGCCAGCAAGGGCCTAGAGAATTCACCCCTCCACTTT.

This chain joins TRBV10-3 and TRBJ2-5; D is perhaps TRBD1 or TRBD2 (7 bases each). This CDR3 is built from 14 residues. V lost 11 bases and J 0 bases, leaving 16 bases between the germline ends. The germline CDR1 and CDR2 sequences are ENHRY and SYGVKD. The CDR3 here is CACSGTAYQETQYF. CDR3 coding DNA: TGTGCCTGCAGCGGGACAGCGTACCAAGAGACCCAGTACTTC.

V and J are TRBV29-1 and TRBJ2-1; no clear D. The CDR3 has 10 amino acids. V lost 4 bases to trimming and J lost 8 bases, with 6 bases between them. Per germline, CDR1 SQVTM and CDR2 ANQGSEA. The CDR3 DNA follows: TGCAGCGTTGTAGGCGATGAGCAGTTCTTC. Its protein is CSVVGDEQFF.

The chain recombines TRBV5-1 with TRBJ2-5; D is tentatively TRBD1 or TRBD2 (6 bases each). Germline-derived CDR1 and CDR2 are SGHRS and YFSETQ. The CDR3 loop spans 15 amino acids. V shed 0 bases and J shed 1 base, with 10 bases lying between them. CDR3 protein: CASSLAGALQETQYF. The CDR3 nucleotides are TGCGCCAGCAGCTTGGCGGGGGCCCTCCAAGAGACCCAGTACTTC. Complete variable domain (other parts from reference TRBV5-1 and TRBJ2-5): KAGVTQTPRYLIKTRGQQVTLSCSPISGHRSVSWYQQTPGQGLQFLFEYFSETQRNKGNFPGRFSGRQFSNSRSEMNVSTLELGDSALYLCASSLAGALQETQYFGPGTRLLVL.